The next 17 T cell receptor beta chains were all read from a single sample in a study of T-cell reconstitution after alpha-beta-depleted transplantation in children. Unique molecular identifiers featured in how the TCRbeta library was prepared. TCRdb passed the PCR reads through MiXCR, listing each CDR3 protein once. The sample has some 220,000 distinct CDR3 sequences, 11% seen once; the top ten hold 25% to 30%. Sequencing was performed on PBMCs, taken before TCRalphabeta/CD19-depleted stem cell transplant. All receptors come from a child less than two years old with acute myeloid leukemia, due to receive a stem cell transplant.

The chain links TRBV12-3 or TRBV12-4 to TRBJ2-1; 8 bases agree with TRBD2. The V and J ends lost 5 bases and 15 bases, in that order; junction bases with no gene match: 9. The CDR3 totals 12 residues. The CDR3 coding sequence is TGTGCCAGCAGTCGGGCGGGAGGTATGGGGTTCTTC. Its protein is CASSRAGGMGFF.

As regards this clonotype: The junction differs from germline at one of its ends, possibly a read error. The chain carries TRBV7-6 and TRBJ1-2; 11 bases agree with TRBD1. Germline CDR1 SGHVS, CDR2 FNYEAQ. CDR3 length equals 15 residues. The DNA of the CDR3 is TGTGTCAGCAGCCCGAGGACAGGGGGCGTGTATGGCTACACCTTC. Amino acid sequence: CVSSPRTGGVYGYTF. The variable domain in full, with the rest retrieved from reference TRBV7-6 and TRBJ1-2, is GAGVSQSPRYKVTKRGQDVALRCDPISGHVSLYWYRQALGQGPEFLTYFNYEAQQDKSGLPNDRFSAERPEGSISTLTIQRTEQRDSAMYRCVSSPRTGGVYGYTFGSGTRLTVV.

This clonotype appeared many times. This sequence joins TRBV12-3 or TRBV12-4 and TRBJ1-2, with D maybe TRBD1 (6 bases). There are 15 residues in the CDR3. V gave up 6 bases and J gave up 4 bases, with 18 bases separating them. The CDR3 sequence: CASSPQAGTLYGYTF. CDR3 DNA sequence: TGTGCCAGCAGCCCTCAGGCCGGGACACTCTATGGCTACACCTTC.

This clonotype was recorded only once. The rearrangement uses TRBV30 and TRBJ2-5, with 7 bases aligning to TRBD2. This CDR3 comprises 11 residues. Germline V gene sequence: CDR1 GTSNPN, CDR2 SVGIG (reference sequence). Trimming at V came to 4 bases and at J to 4 bases, leaving 0 bases not matched to a gene. CDR3 amino acids: CAWTSGETQYF. The CDR3 coding sequence is TGTGCCTGGACTAGCGGAGAGACCCAGTACTTC.

The chain has TRBV5-1 and TRBJ2-2, with no clear D. The CDR3 runs to 14 residues. Germline assignment: CDR1 SGHRS and CDR2 YFSETQ. V was cut by 5 bases and J by 5 bases, with 13 bases left in between. DNA of the CDR3: TGCGCCAGCAGGGTCCGGCAGGAGACCGGGGAGCTGTTTTTT. This codes for CASRVRQETGELFF.

This clonotype was counted many times. V is TRBV20-1 and J is TRBJ2-1; TRBD2 matches at 11 bases. The CDR3 covers 13 residues. CDR1 is DFQATT and CDR2 is SNEGSKA in the germline V gene (reference sequence). J lost 4 bases, V lost 4 bases, and 0 bases had no gene match. The CDR3 sequence: CSATSGGYNEQFF. CDR3 DNA: TGCAGTGCTACTAGCGGGGGGTACAATGAGCAGTTCTTC.

This clonotype was picked up many times. V is TRBV10-3 and J is TRBJ1-3; no firm D call. V was clipped by 3 bases and J by 2 bases, with 11 bases between them. This CDR3 is built from 15 residues. Germline CDR1 is ENHRY and CDR2 is SYGVKD. The CDR3 DNA follows: TGTGCCATCAGTGAACAAGGCGGGGCTGGAAACACCATATATTTT. It is translated as CAISEQGGAGNTIYF.

This clonotype was counted ten times or more. V usage is TRBV20-1 and J usage is TRBJ1-1; the D is unclear. The V gene's germline CDR1 is DFQATT and CDR2 SNEGSKA (reference sequence). This CDR3 comprises 15 residues. The V end was cut by 0 bases, the J end by 4 bases, with 15 bases between. This CDR3 reads CSARDLRGAGTEAFF. The CDR3, as DNA: TGCAGTGCTAGAGATCTGCGGGGTGCGGGCACTGAAGCTTTCTTT.

This clonotype was seen many times. This chain connects TRBV6-1 to TRBJ2-3; 9 bases are a match to TRBD2. This CDR3 has 15 amino acids. Germline-derived CDR1 and CDR2 are MNHNS and SASEGT. Germline trimming cut 4 bases from V and 2 bases from J; bases unmatched to any gene: 4. CDR3 sequence: CASSAGLAYTDTQYF. The CDR3 DNA reads TGTGCCAGCAGTGCGGGACTAGCCTACACAGATACGCAGTATTTT.

This clonotype occurred many times. The V call is TRBV20-1, the J call TRBJ2-7; possible D gene TRBD1, 5 bases. Trimming removed 5 bases at V and 4 bases at J, with 12 bases between. The germline gives CDR1 DFQATT, CDR2 SNEGSKA (reference sequence). CDR3 length: 12 amino acids. The CDR3: CSAQRQPYEQYF. DNA for the CDR3: TGCAGTGCTCAAAGACAGCCTTACGAGCAGTACTTC.

This clonotype was detected ten times or more. The chain uses TRBV24-1 and TRBJ2-3, with D unclear. This CDR3 has 14 residues. In germline, CDR1 is KGHDR, CDR2 SFDVKD. Trimming shortened V by 2 bases and J by 4 bases, and 9 bases separated the two germline ends. The CDR3 loop reads CATSDYKSADTQYF. The CDR3 bases are TGTGCCACCAGTGATTACAAGTCTGCAGATACGCAGTATTTT.

This clonotype was counted between two and nine times. V usage is TRBV7-9 and J usage is TRBJ2-1, with D uncertain. The V gene's germline CDR1 is SEHNR and CDR2 FQNEAQ (reference sequence). The V end was cut by 1 base, the J end by 8 bases, with 12 bases between. The CDR3 spans 14 residues. DNA of the CDR3: TGTGCCAGCAGCTTAGACGTTCGAGGAGATGAGCAGTTCTTC. Residues: CASSLDVRGDEQFF. Variable domain in full (rest from reference TRBV7-9 and TRBJ2-1): DTGVSQNPRHKITKRGQNVTFRCDPISEHNRLYWYRQTLGQGPEFLTYFQNEAQLEKSRLLSDRFSAERPKGSFSTLEIQRTEQGDSAMYLCASSLDVRGDEQFFGPGTRLTVL.

The gene calls are TRBV14 and TRBJ2-1, with TRBD1 identical over 7 bases. The CDR3 length is 15 residues. V dropped 1 base and J dropped 8; count of bases not matched to a gene: 8. Looked up from germline, CDR1 is SGHDN and CDR2 is FVKESK. CDR3 sequence: CASSQVRQGRDEQFF. DNA for the CDR3: TGTGCCAGCAGCCAAGTGAGACAGGGTCGGGATGAGCAGTTCTTC.

In this sample, this clonotype turned up many times. The chain employs TRBV5-5 and TRBJ2-7; tentative D call: TRBD2 (6 bases). Germline V gene sequence: CDR1 SGHKS, CDR2 YYEKEE (reference sequence). The ends were cut back, 4 bases at V and 0 bases at J, with 11 bases in the middle. CDR3 length: 14 residues. CDR3 nucleotides: TGTGCCAGCAGCCGGGACTTTAACTCCTACGAGCAGTACTTC. Translating gives CASSRDFNSYEQYF.

This clonotype showed up many times. The V and J genes are TRBV5-1 and TRBJ2-1; TRBD1 aligns across 8 bases. Germline CDR1 is SGHRS and CDR2 is YFSETQ. V lost 4 bases, J lost 8 bases, and 8 bases stayed unmatched. CDR3 length equals 14 residues. Here the CDR3 reads CASSLGQGLDEQFF. DNA for the CDR3: TGCGCCAGCAGCCTAGGACAGGGTTTGGATGAGCAGTTCTTC.

This clonotype was seen many times. This chain connects TRBV15 to TRBJ1-5, with D perhaps TRBD1 (5 bases). The CDR3 has 15 residues. With 3 bases removed from V and 5 bases from J, the gap between germline ends came to 14 bases. Germline values: CDR1 LNHNV, CDR2 YYDKDF (reference sequence). This CDR3 is CATSRTGHDDQPQHF. The CDR3 DNA is TGTGCCACCAGCAGGACCGGACACGACGATCAGCCCCAGCATTTT.

This clonotype was seen a few times. The chain couples TRBV28 to TRBJ2-3; D not certain. This CDR3 has 14 residues. CDR1 and CDR2 from the germline V gene are MDHEN and SYDVKM. Deletions cut 3 bases from V and 2 bases from J, with 9 bases between. For the CDR3, the DNA is TGTGCCAGCAGTTTCCGACTTCTCACAGATACGCAGTATTTT. Its protein is CASSFRLLTDTQYF.